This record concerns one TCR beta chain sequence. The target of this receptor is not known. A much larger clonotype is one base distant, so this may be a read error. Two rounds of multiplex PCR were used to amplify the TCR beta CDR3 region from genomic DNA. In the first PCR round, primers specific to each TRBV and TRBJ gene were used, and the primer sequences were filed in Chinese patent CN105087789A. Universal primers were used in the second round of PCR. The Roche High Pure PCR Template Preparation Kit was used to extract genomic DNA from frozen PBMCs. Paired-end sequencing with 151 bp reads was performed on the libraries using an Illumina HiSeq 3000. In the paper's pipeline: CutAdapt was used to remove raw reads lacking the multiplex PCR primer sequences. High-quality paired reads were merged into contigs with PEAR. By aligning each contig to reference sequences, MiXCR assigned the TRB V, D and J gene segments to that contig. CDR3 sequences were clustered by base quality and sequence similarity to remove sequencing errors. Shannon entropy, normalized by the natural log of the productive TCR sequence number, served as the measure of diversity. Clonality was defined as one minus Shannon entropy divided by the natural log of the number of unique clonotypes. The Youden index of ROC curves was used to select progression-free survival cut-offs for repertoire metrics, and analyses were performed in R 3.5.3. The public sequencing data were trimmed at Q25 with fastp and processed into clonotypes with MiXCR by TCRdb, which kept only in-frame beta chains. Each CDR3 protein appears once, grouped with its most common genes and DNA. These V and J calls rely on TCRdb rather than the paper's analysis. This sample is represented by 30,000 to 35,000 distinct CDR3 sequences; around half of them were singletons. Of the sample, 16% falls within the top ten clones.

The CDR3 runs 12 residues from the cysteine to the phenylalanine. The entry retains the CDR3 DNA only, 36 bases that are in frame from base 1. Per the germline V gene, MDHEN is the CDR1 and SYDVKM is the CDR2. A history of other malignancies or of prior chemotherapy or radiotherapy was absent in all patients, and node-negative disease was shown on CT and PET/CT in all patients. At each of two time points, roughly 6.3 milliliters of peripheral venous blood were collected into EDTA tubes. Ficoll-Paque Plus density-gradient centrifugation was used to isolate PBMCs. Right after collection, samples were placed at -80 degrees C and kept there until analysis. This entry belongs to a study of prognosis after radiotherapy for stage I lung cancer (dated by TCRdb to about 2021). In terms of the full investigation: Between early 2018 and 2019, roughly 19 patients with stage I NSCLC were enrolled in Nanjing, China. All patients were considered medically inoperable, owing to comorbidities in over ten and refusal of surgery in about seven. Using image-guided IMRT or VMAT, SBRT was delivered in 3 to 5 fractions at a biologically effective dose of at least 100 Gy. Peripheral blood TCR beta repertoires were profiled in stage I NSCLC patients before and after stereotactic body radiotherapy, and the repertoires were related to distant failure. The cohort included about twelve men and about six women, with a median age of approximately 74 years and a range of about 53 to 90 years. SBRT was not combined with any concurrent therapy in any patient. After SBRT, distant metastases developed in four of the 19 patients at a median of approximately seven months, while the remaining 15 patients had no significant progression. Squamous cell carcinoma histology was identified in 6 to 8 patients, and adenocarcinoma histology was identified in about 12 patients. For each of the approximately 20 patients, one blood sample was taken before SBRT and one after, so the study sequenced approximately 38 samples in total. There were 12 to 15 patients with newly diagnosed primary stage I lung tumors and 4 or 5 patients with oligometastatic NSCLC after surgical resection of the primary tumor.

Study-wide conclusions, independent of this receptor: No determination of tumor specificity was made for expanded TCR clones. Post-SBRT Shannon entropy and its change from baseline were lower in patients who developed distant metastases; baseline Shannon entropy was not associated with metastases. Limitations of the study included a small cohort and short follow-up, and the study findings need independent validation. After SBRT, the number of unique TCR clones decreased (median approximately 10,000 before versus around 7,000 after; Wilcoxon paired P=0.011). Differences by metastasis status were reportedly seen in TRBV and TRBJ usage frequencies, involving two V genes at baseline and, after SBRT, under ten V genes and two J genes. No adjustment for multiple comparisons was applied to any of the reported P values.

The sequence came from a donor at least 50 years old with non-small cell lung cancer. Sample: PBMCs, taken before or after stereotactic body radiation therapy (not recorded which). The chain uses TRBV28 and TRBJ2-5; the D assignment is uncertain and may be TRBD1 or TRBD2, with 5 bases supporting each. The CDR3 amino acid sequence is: CSSSGDPETQYF. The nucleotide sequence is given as TGTTCCAGCAGTGGGGACCCGGAGACCCAGTACTTC.